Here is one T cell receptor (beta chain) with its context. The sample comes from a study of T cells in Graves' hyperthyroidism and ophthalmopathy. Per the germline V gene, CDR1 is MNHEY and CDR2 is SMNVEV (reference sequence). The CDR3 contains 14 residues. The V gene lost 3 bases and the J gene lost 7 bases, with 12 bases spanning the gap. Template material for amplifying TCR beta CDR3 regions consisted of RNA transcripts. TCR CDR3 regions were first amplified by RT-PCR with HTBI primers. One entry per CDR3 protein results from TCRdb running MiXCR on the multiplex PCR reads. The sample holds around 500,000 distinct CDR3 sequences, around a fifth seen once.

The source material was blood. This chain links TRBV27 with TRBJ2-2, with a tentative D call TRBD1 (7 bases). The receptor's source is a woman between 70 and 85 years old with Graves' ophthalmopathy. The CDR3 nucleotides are TGTGCCAGCAGTTTCCCAGGGGGAGGCGGGGAGCTGTTTTTT. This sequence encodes CASSFPGGGGELFF.